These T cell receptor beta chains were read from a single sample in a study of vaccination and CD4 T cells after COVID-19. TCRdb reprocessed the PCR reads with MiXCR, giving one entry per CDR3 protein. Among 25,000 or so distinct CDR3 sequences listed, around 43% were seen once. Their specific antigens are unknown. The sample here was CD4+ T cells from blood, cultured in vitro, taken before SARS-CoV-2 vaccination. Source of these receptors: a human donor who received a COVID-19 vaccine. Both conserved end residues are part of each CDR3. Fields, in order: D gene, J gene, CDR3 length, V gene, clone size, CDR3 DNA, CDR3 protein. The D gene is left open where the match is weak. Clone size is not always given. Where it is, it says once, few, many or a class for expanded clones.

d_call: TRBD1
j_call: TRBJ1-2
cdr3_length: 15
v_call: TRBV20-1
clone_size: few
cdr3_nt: TGCAGTGCTGTCCCGACAGGGGCCGCTAACTATGGCTACACCTTC
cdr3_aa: CSAVPTGAANYGYTF

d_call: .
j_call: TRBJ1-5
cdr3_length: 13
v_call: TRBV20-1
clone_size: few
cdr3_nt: TGCAGTGCTAGAGGCGGCGGGGATCAGCCCCAGCATTTT
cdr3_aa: CSARGGGDQPQHF

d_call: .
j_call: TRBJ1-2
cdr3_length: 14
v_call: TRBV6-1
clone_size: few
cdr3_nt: TGTGCCAGCAGTGAACAAAGGGGTACCTATGGCTACACCTTC
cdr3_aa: CASSEQRGTYGYTF

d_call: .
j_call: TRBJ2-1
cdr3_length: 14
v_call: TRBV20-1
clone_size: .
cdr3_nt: TGCAGTGCTAGAAGTCGCCAGATCTACAATGAGCAGTTCTTC
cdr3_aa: CSARSRQIYNEQFF

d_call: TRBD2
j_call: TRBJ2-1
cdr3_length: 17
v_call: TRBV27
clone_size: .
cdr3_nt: TGTGCCAGCAGTTCCCGCCGGGAGCGGGGGCCTCTAGGTGAGCAGTTCTTC
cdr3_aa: CASSSRRERGPLGEQFF

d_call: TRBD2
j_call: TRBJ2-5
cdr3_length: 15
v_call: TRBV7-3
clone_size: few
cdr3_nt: TGTGCCAGCGCTGAGGGCGGGGGGGCGACTGAGACCCAGTACTTC
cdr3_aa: CASAEGGGATETQYF

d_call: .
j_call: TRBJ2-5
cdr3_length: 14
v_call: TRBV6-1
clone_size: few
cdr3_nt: TGTGCCAGCAGAGGATTGGCGGGGCAAGAGACCCAGTACTTC
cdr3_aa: CASRGLAGQETQYF

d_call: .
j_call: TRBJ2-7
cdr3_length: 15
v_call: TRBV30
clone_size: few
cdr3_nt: TGTGCCTGGACTTCCGGGACAAGCAATCCCTACGAGCAGTACTTC
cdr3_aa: CAWTSGTSNPYEQYF

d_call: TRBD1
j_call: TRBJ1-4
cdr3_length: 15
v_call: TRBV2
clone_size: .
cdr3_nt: TGTGCCAGCAGCGGACAGGGGATGACTAATGAAAAACTGTTTTTT
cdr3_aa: CASSGQGMTNEKLFF

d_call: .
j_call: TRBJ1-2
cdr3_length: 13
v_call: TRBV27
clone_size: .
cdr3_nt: TGTGCCAGCGTTCTACACAGTAACTATGGCTACACCTTC
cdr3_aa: CASVLHSNYGYTF

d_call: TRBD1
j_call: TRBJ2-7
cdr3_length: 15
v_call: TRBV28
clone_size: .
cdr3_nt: TGTGCCAGCAGTCAAGGCGGGACAGGGTCCTACGAGCAGTACTTC
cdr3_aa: CASSQGGTGSYEQYF

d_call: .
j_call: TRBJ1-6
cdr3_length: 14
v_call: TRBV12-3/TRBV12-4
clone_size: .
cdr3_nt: TGTGCCAGCAGTATCCAGGGGAATAATTCACCCCTCCACTTT
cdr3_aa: CASSIQGNNSPLHF

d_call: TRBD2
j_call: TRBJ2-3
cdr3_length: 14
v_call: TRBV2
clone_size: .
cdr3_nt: TGTGCCAGCAGTGTAGGCGGGGGGAGGGATACGCAGTATTTT
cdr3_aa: CASSVGGGRDTQYF

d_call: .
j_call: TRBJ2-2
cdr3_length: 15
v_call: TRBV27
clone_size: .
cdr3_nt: TGTGCCAGCAGTGTACATCACAGGGTCACCGGGGAGCTGTTTTTT
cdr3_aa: CASSVHHRVTGELFF

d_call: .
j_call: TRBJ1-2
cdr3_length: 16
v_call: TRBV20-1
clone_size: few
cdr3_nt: TGCAGTGCTGCAGGTTTTGGGGATAGGAGCTACTATGGCTACACCTTC
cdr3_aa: CSAAGFGDRSYYGYTF

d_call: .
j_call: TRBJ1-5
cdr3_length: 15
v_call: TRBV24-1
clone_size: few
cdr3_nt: TGTGCCACCACCCGGGCACACCATAGCAATCAGCCCCAGCATTTT
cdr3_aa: CATTRAHHSNQPQHF

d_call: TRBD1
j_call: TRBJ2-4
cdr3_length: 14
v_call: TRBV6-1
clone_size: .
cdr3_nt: TGTGCCAGCAGTGGAGGGCTACCAGGGGGCCTCCAGTACTTC
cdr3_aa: CASSGGLPGGLQYF

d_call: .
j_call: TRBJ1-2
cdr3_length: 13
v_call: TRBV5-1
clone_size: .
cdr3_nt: TGCGCCAGCAGCTTGGATAGCTCCTATGGCTACACCTTC
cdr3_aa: CASSLDSSYGYTF

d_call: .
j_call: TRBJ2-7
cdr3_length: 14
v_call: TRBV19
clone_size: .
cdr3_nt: TGTGCCACTACGGCTTGGGGGAGTCCGTACGAGCAGTACTTC
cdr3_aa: CATTAWGSPYEQYF

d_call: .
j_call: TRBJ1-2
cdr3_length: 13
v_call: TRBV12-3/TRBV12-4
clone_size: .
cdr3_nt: TGTGCCAGCAGCCTAGTGGCGAAGTATGGCTACACCTTC
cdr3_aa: CASSLVAKYGYTF

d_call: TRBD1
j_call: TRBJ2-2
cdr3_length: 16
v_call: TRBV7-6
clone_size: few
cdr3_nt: TGTGCCAGCAGCTTAGCCAAGTCAGGGGGCATCGGGGAGCTGTTTTTT
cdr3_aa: CASSLAKSGGIGELFF

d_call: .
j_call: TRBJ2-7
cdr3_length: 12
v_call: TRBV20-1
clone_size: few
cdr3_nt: TGCAGTGCAGCAGGGGCGGGATACGAGCAGTACTTC
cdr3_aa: CSAAGAGYEQYF

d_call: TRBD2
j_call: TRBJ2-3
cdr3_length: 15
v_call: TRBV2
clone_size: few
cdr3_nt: TGTGCCAGCCCTACATCCAGCGGGGGTGGGGATACGCAGTATTTT
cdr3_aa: CASPTSSGGGDTQYF

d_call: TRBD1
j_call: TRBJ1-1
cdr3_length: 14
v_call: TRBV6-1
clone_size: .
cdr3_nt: TGTGCCAGCCGGGGGACAGGCAAGAACACTGAAGCTTTCTTT
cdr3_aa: CASRGTGKNTEAFF